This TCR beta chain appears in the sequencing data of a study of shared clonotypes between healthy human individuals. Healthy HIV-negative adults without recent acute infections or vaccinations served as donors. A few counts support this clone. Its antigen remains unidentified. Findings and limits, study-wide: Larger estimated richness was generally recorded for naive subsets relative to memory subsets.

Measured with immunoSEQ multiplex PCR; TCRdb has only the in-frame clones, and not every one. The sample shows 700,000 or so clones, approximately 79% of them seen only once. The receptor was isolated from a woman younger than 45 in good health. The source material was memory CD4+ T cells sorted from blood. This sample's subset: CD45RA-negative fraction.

The CDR3 coding sequence is TGTGCCAGCAGTTCCGGGACAGGAGCAGACTACCAGCCCCAGCATTTT. It yields the protein CASSSGTGADYQPQHF. The rearrangement links TRBV6-6 to TRBJ1-5; TRBD1 matches at 8 bases. Germline V CDR1 and CDR2: MNHNY, SVGAGI (reference sequence). The CDR3 covers 16 residues. The V gene end was trimmed by 4 bases and the J gene end by 7 bases; junction bases not matched to a gene: 12.